Shown below are 28 T cell receptor beta chains from a single sample sequenced in a study of blood T cell repertoires in COVID-19 (dated by TCRdb to about 2020). Libraries were constructed by the immunoSEQ multiplex PCR assay. TCRdb's version of the immuneACCESS table is confined to in-frame rearrangements and falls short of the full clone set. An unresolved V gene accounts for under half of the shortfall where checked; the remainder is of unknown origin. This sample comprises 310,000 or so clones, more than 80% of them detected only once. Clones ranked in the top ten supply 0.95% to 1.3% of the sample. The sequenced sample was PBMCs or T cells enriched from blood (not recorded which). These receptors were obtained from a woman aged 25-40 years who had recovered from COVID-19.

The chain uses TRBV19 and TRBJ1-6, with 7 positions matching TRBD1. J lost 7 bases, V lost 0 bases, and 3 bases had no gene match. CDR1 is LNHDA and CDR2 is SQIVND in the germline V gene (reference sequence). The CDR3 has 15 residues. The CDR3 sequence is CASSIEGGRNSPLHF. CDR3 in DNA: TGTGCCAGTAGTATAGAAGGGGGCCGGAATTCACCCCTCCACTTT.

In its sample, this clone was seen a few times. The chain carries TRBV20-1 and TRBJ1-1; maybe TRBD1 (5 bases). Germline lookup yields CDR1 DFQATT and CDR2 SNEGSKA (reference sequence). The CDR3 runs 11 residues. For the CDR3, the DNA is TGCAGCGAATTAGGGGACACTGAAGCTTTCTTT. Amino acid sequence: CSELGDTEAFF.

This chain joins TRBV4-3 and TRBJ1-5; D not resolved. This CDR3 contains 15 residues. Between the trimmed V and J ends, which lost 0 bases and 5 bases, there was a span of 11 bases. Germline V gives CDR1 LGHNA, CDR2 YSLEER. This chain's CDR3 is CASSQEGRSDQPQHF. CDR3 nucleotide sequence: TGCGCCAGCAGCCAAGAGGGGAGAAGTGATCAGCCCCAGCATTTT.

This chain joins TRBV5-4 and TRBJ1-1; the D gene is possibly TRBD1 (5 bases). Germline V lookup: CDR1 SGHNT, CDR2 YYREEE (reference sequence). The CDR3 consists of 14 residues. Between the trimmed V and J ends, which lost 0 bases and 3 bases, there was a span of 9 bases. The CDR3: CASSLGATDTEAFF. The CDR3 DNA is TGTGCCAGCAGCTTGGGAGCGACAGACACTGAAGCTTTCTTT.

This chain connects TRBV2 to TRBJ1-3; no clear D. Deletions cut 6 bases from V and 4 bases from J, with 10 bases between. The CDR3 totals 13 residues. CDR1 SNHLY and CDR2 FYNNEI come from the germline V gene. The CDR3 loop reads CASSSSGGNTIYF. As DNA, the CDR3 is TGTGCCAGCAGCTCCTCAGGCGGAAACACCATATATTTT. The whole variable domain, remainder taken from reference TRBV2 and TRBJ1-3, is EPEVTQTPSHQVTQMGQEVILRCVPISNHLYFYWYRQILGQKVEFLVSFYNNEISEKSEIFDDQFSVERPDGSNFTLKIRSTKLEDSAMYFCASSSSGGNTIYFGEGSWLTVV.

The chain couples TRBV4-1 to TRBJ2-7; 7 positions agree with TRBD1. V gave up 1 base and J gave up 8 bases; unmatched junction bases: 11. Germline V gene lookup returns CDR1 MGHRA and CDR2 YSYEKL. CDR3 size: 15 residues. The CDR3 DNA follows: TGCGCCAGCAGCCAAGGAGGCGCAGGGGGAGACAAGCAGTACTTC. This codes for CASSQGGAGGDKQYF.

In the case of this clone: The conserved closing phenylalanine or tryptophan is absent in this CDR3, likely reflecting a read error. The limits of the CDR3 on the DNA are not certain, so only TCRdb's listed CDR3 is given. V and J are TRBV20-1 and TRBJ2-3; the table names TRBD2, a call not compared with the DNA. Germline V gives CDR1 DFQATT, CDR2 SNEGSKA (reference sequence). The length of the CDR3 is 8 amino acids, counting both ends. CDR3 amino acids: CSAKTRFS.

The chain combines TRBV4-3 with TRBJ2-5; D may be TRBD1 (6 bases). Trimming stripped 1 base from V and 4 bases from J, with 13 bases between. Germline-derived CDR1 and CDR2 are LGHNA and YSLEER. The CDR3 extends over 15 amino acids. CDR3 loop: CASSQGARGAETQYF. CDR3 bases: TGCGCCAGCAGCCAAGGGGCCAGGGGTGCAGAGACCCAGTACTTC.

The genes are TRBV18 and TRBJ1-1, with TRBD1 as a possible D gene (6 bases). The germline V gene encodes CDR1 KGHSH and CDR2 LQKENI. The CDR3 is made up of 14 amino acids. Trimming removed 5 bases at V and 4 bases at J, with 14 bases between. The chain's CDR3 is CASSSRGTGTEAFF. The CDR3 region has the DNA TGTGCCAGCTCATCCAGGGGTACGGGCACTGAAGCTTTCTTT.

CDR3 coding DNA: TGTGCCACCAAAAAGCGGAGCTACGAGCAGTACTTC. The encoded protein is CATKKRSYEQYF. The V gene is TRBV6-5, the J gene TRBJ2-7; D perhaps matches TRBD2 (5 bases). The CDR3 is made up of 12 amino acids. V lost 10 bases and J 3 bases, leaving 13 bases between the germline ends. Germline CDR1 is MNHEY and CDR2 is SVGAGI.

This chain joins TRBV7-2 and TRBJ2-3; D is undetermined. V lost 4 bases and J lost 0, with 11 bases in between. Germline V CDR1 and CDR2: SGHTA, FQGNSA. This CDR3 is built from 15 residues. The CDR3 bases are TGTGCCAGCAGCTCCTTATCCCCTAGCACAGATACGCAGTATTTT. This gives the protein CASSSLSPSTDTQYF. The full variable domain, rest sourced from reference TRBV7-2 and TRBJ2-3, is GAGVSQSPSNKVTEKGKDVELRCDPISGHTALYWYRQSLGQGLEFLIYFQGNSAPDKSGLPSDRFSAERTGGSVSTLTIQRTQQEDSAVYLCASSSLSPSTDTQYFGPGTRLTVL.

The chain uses TRBV24-1 and TRBJ2-5; a weak D match, TRBD1 (7 bases). The CDR3 covers 17 residues. Per the germline V gene, CDR1 is KGHDR and CDR2 is SFDVKD. Trimming removed 4 bases at V and 2 bases at J, with 19 bases between. The CDR3: CATSDRGTARAQETQYF. CDR3 DNA sequence: TGTGCCACCAGTGACCGCGGGACAGCCAGGGCGCAAGAGACCCAGTACTTC.

The V call is TRBV28, the J call TRBJ1-4; perhaps TRBD1 as D (5 bases). The germline V and J ends were trimmed by 5 bases and 8 bases, with 12 bases remaining between them. The germline CDR1 and CDR2 sequences are MDHEN and SYDVKM. CDR3 length: 13 amino acids. CDR3 nucleotide sequence: TGTGCCAGCAGTCGGGGGTTGGAAGAAAAACTGTTTTTT. Protein sequence: CASSRGLEEKLFF.

V and J are TRBV19 and TRBJ2-1, with D perhaps matching TRBD1 (6 bases). The CDR3 loop spans 16 amino acids. Germline V CDR1 and CDR2: LNHDA, SQIVND (reference sequence). V lost 3 bases and J 0 bases, leaving 12 bases between the germline ends. The CDR3 DNA reads as TGTGCCAGTAGTATTGGGGGCTTGAGCTCCTACAATGAGCAGTTCTTC. Protein sequence: CASSIGGLSSYNEQFF.

CDR3 protein: CASSSSLTTGELFF. The CDR3 DNA reads TGTGCCAGCAGTTCAAGTTTAACAACCGGGGAGCTGTTTTTT. This chain links TRBV6-6 with TRBJ2-2; D remains unclear. Trimming took off 4 bases at V and 5 bases at J, with 11 bases between the two ends. CDR3 length: 14 residues. Germline V gives CDR1 MNHNY, CDR2 SVGAGI (reference sequence).

The chain links TRBV7-8 to TRBJ1-5; TRBD1 aligns across 9 bases. Germline trimming cut 5 bases from V and 1 base from J; bases unmatched to any gene: 6. Germline CDR1 and CDR2: SGHVS and FQNEAQ. CDR3 size: 16 residues. CDR3 sequence: CASSNIDRGSNQPQHF. CDR3 coding DNA: TGTGCCAGCAGCAATATAGACAGGGGGAGCAATCAGCCCCAGCATTTT.

The chain links TRBV21-1 to TRBJ2-1; the D call of TRBD1 is as the table states it, not checked on the DNA. TRBV21-1 is reported as a pseudogene. The CDR3 spans 16 residues. CDR3 region: CASRTDRGRSYNEQFF. CDR3 DNA: TGTGCCAGCCGGACCGACAGGGGAAGATCCTACAATGAGCAGTTCTTC.

The chain has TRBV27 and TRBJ1-5; D may be TRBD1 (6 bases). Germline-derived CDR1 and CDR2 are MNHEY and SMNVEV (reference sequence). V lost 5 bases, J lost 3 bases, and 20 bases lay in between. The CDR3 consists of 17 residues. CDR3: CASSDGRQGTLNQPQHF. Here the CDR3 DNA reads TGTGCCAGCAGTGACGGACGCCAGGGGACACTCAATCAGCCCCAGCATTTT.

This sequence joins TRBV5-4 and TRBJ2-2, with D maybe TRBD2 (6 bases). The V and J ends lost 0 bases and 1 base respectively, with 13 bases between them. From germline, CDR1 is SGHNT and CDR2 YYREEE (reference sequence). The CDR3 totals 17 residues. CDR3 bases: TGTGCCAGCAGCTTGGAACTATGGGGGGAGAACACCGGGGAGCTGTTTTTT. It translates to CASSLELWGENTGELFF.

A single count supports this clone. The chain joins TRBV20-1 to TRBJ1-1; D remains unclear. The V end was cut by 6 bases, the J end by 8 bases, with 10 bases between. In germline, CDR1 is DFQATT, CDR2 SNEGSKA (reference sequence). This CDR3 region has 10 residues. CDR3 nucleotides: TGCAGTGCCTCGGTGCCGGAAGCTTTCTTT. Translated, it gives CSASVPEAFF.

This sequence joins TRBV7-9 and TRBJ2-1, with 8 nucleotides matching TRBD2. Germline V lookup: CDR1 SEHNR, CDR2 FQNEAQ (reference sequence). The trim removed 4 bases at V and 8 bases at J, leaving 13 bases unmatched. This CDR3 comprises 16 residues. CDR3: CASSSRESGSLHEQFF. CDR3 in DNA: TGTGCCAGCAGCTCCCGGGAGAGCGGGAGTTTGCATGAGCAGTTCTTC.

In regard to this clone: At the DNA level, this CDR3 is encoded by other sequences in the same sample as well. The rearrangement uses TRBV25-1 and TRBJ1-4; 7 bases line up with TRBD1. J lost 8 bases, V lost 2 bases, and 5 bases had no gene match. CDR1 and CDR2 (germline): MGHDK, SYGVNS. The CDR3 extends over 14 amino acids. The CDR3 is CASSEDRVGEKLFF. CDR3 bases: TGTGCCAGCAGTGAAGACAGGGTGGGGGAAAAACTGTTTTTT.

This chain connects TRBV18 to TRBJ1-2; 10 bases map to TRBD1. The length of the CDR3 is 13 residues. The germline CDR1 and CDR2 sequences are KGHSH and LQKENI. With 4 bases clipped from V and 7 bases from J, the junction kept 3 bases outside the gene matches. In DNA, the CDR3 is TGTGCCAGCTCACGCGGGACAGGGGCTGGCTACACCTTC. As protein: CASSRGTGAGYTF. Based on the CDR3 plus reference TRBV18 and TRBJ1-2, the full variable domain is NAGVMQNPRHLVRRRGQEARLRCSPMKGHSHVYWYRQLPEEGLKFMVYLQKENIIDESGMPKERFSAEFPKEGPSILRIQQVVRGDSAAYFCASSRGTGAGYTFGSGTRLTVV.

The chain employs TRBV21-1 and TRBJ1-5. TRBV21-1 is given as a pseudogene. CDR3 length: 14 amino acids. CDR3 loop: CASTGREADQPQHF. CDR3 sequence (DNA): TGTGCCAGCACCGGGCGGGAGGCTGATCAGCCCCAGCATTTT.

This clone was observed a single time. Here the CDR3 reads CASSPGQGATEAFF. The CDR3 DNA reads as TGCGCCAGCAGCCCGGGACAGGGGGCCACTGAAGCTTTCTTT. This chain connects TRBV5-1 to TRBJ1-1, with 12 positions matching TRBD1. Germline V lookup: CDR1 SGHRS, CDR2 YFSETQ. V lost 4 bases to trimming and J lost 4 bases; unmatched junction nucleotides: 2. CDR3 length: 14 amino acids.

The rearrangement links TRBV19 to TRBJ2-7; D uncertain. The V and J ends lost 8 bases and 0 bases respectively, with 8 bases between them. Germline V CDR1 and CDR2: LNHDA, SQIVND (reference sequence). This CDR3 comprises 12 residues. The CDR3 DNA follows: TGTGCCAGTCTAAGCTCCTCCTACGAGCAGTACTTC. This translates into CASLSSSYEQYF.

The V gene is TRBV28, the J gene TRBJ2-7; 11 nucleotides line up with TRBD2. The CDR3 extends over 15 amino acids. The germline gives CDR1 MDHEN, CDR2 SYDVKM. The trim removed 8 bases at V and 1 base at J, leaving 7 bases unmatched. CDR3 protein: CASGIAGGGSYEQYF. CDR3 nucleotide sequence: TGTGCCAGCGGTATAGCGGGAGGGGGGTCCTACGAGCAGTACTTC. Full variable domain (rest looked up from reference TRBV28 and TRBJ2-7): DVKVTQSSRYLVKRTGEKVFLECVQDMDHENMFWYRQDPGLGLRLIYFSYDVKMKEKGDIPEGYSVSREKKERFSLILESASTNQTSMYLCASGIAGGGSYEQYFGPGTRLTVT.

V is TRBV25-1 and J is TRBJ2-7; D is undetermined. The germline V gene has CDR1 MGHDK and CDR2 SYGVNS. The CDR3 sequence is 16 residues long. V was shortened by 4 bases and J by 1 base, with 17 bases between the two germline ends. The CDR3 loop is CASSASYGPKSYEQYF. CDR3 nucleotide sequence: TGTGCCAGCAGTGCCTCCTATGGTCCAAAATCCTACGAGCAGTACTTC.